This entry concerns a single T cell receptor (beta chain). The target antigen is unknown. The data derive from a study of graft-versus-host responses after intestinal transplantation. In the study overall: Induction with anti-thymocyte globulin, then tacrolimus and steroids for three to four years, was given to all recipients. Findings and limits, study-wide: Allografts of one patient group, those with graft-donor T cell macrochimerism, had high graft-versus-host to host-versus-graft clonal ratios. Marrow from the recipient contained GvH clones, some of which had appeared first in ileum or blood.

CDR1 SQVTM and CDR2 ANQGSEA come from the germline V gene. CDR3 length: 15 amino acids. V trimming: 6 bases; J trimming: 2 bases; junction bases outside the gene matches: 10. Some clones are missing from TCRdb's copy, which holds only in-frame ones; the method was immunoSEQ multiplex PCR. The sample records 85,000 to 100,000 clones, 85% to 90% being singletons. The sequence derives from a human donor who received an intestinal transplant. This specimen was unstimulated CD4+ T cells sorted from spleen or lymph node cells, taken before intestinal transplant. V is TRBV29-1 and J is TRBJ2-3; 8 bases align to TRBD2. In DNA form, the CDR3 reads TGCAGCGTCTCAAAAGCGGGGGCCCTCACAGATACGCAGTATTTT. Its protein is CSVSKAGALTDTQYF.